This is a list of T cell receptor beta chains from one sample in a study of T cell repertoires in cytomegalovirus infection. TCRdb re-analysed the reads in MiXCR, keeping a single row per CDR3 protein. In the table there are about 130,000 distinct CDR3 sequences, roughly 25% of which are singletons. These receptors have no identified antigens. Sequencing input: PBMCs, sequenced either directly or after in vitro stimulation (not recorded which). The origin of the receptors is a human donor in good health (CMV status not recorded). Some clones in this sample may be carry-over from other donors' samples. Both conserved end residues are part of each CDR3. Each record gives: J gene, D gene, clone size, V gene, CDR3 protein, CDR3 DNA. D genes are given only for firm matches. A row's size may be missing; if present it is once, few, many or a size class.

>TRBJ1-1|TRBD1|NA|TRBV2
CASSRQGQAEAFF
TGTGCCAGCAGTAGACAGGGGCAAGCTGAAGCTTTCTTT
>TRBJ2-1|TRBD1|NA|TRBV27
CASTYIPGTGNNEQFF
TGTGCCAGCACCTACATCCCCGGGACAGGGAACAATGAGCAGTTCTTC
>TRBJ2-1|NA|NA|TRBV20-1
CSARGKQHFSYNEQFF
TGCAGTGCTAGAGGGAAGCAGCACTTCTCCTACAATGAGCAGTTCTTC
>TRBJ2-7|TRBD2|few|TRBV6-5
CASRVYASGSYEQYF
TGTGCCAGCAGAGTGTACGCTAGCGGGAGCTACGAGCAGTACTTC
>TRBJ1-2|NA|NA|TRBV4-3
CASSSTGGPTGYTF
TGCGCCAGCAGCTCCACGGGAGGGCCTACGGGCTACACCTTC
>TRBJ2-1|TRBD2|NA|TRBV11-2
CASSLGAGGRNNEQFF
TGTGCCAGCAGCTTAGGGGCGGGAGGGCGAAATAATGAGCAGTTCTTC
>TRBJ2-3|TRBD1|NA|TRBV28
CASSPPIPGGGDTQYF
TGTGCCAGCAGTCCCCCTATTCCAGGGGGCGGTGATACGCAGTATTTT
>TRBJ1-4|NA|NA|TRBV5-4
CASSLNRAVNEKLFF
TGTGCCAGCAGTTTAAACAGGGCGGTAAATGAAAAACTGTTTTTT
>TRBJ1-1|NA|once|TRBV9
CASSVGDLLGSEAFF
TGTGCCAGCAGCGTAGGAGATCTACTGGGGTCGGAAGCTTTCTTT
>TRBJ1-1|NA|once|TRBV6-2/TRBV6-3
CASTGAVMPKMDF
TGTGCCAGCACCGGGGCAGTGATGCCGAAGATGGACTTT
>TRBJ2-1|TRBD2|NA|TRBV27
CASSLASGPERFSYNEQFF
TGTGCCAGCAGTTTGGCTAGCGGGCCCGAAAGATTCTCCTACAATGAGCAGTTCTTC
>TRBJ1-3|NA|many|TRBV7-2
CASSLQRSSGNTIYF
TGTGCCAGCAGCTTACAGAGAAGCTCTGGAAACACCATATATTTT
>TRBJ1-4|TRBD1|NA|TRBV6-6
CASSYSGGREKLFF
TGTGCCAGCAGTTATTCAGGGGGCCGTGAAAAACTGTTTTTT
>TRBJ2-2|NA|many|TRBV6-5
CASSYDSGTGELFF
TGTGCCAGCAGTTATGATTCGGGCACCGGGGAGCTGTTTTTT
>TRBJ2-1|TRBD2|once|TRBV2
CASKLGTSGRNNEQFF
TGTGCCAGCAAACTCGGGACTAGCGGACGAAACAATGAGCAGTTCTTC
>TRBJ2-5|TRBD2|NA|TRBV7-2
CASRTSAETQYF
TGTGCCAGCAGAACTAGCGCGGAGACCCAGTACTTC
>TRBJ2-1|TRBD2|NA|TRBV7-6
CASSPLGLAGVKSNYNEQFF
TGTGCCAGCAGCCCATTGGGACTAGCGGGAGTTAAATCGAACTACAATGAGCAGTTCTTC
>TRBJ1-4|NA|NA|TRBV28
CASSFWQGEKLFF
TGTGCCAGCAGTTTCTGGCAGGGGGAAAAACTGTTTTTT
>TRBJ1-4|NA|NA|TRBV19
CASSVPGRATNEKLFF
TGTGCCAGTAGTGTTCCGGGACGGGCAACTAATGAAAAACTGTTTTTT
>TRBJ2-3|NA|NA|TRBV7-6
CASSLQADTQYF
TGTGCCAGCAGCTTACAGGCAGATACGCAGTATTTT
>TRBJ1-1|NA|few|TRBV27
CASSFLRHLNTEAFF
TGTGCCAGCAGTTTTTTGAGGCATCTGAACACTGAAGCTTTCTTT
>TRBJ1-5|NA|many|TRBV7-2
CASSLVATDSNQPQHF
TGTGCCAGCAGCTTAGTGGCTACCGATAGCAATCAGCCCCAGCATTTT
>TRBJ1-2|NA|medium-sized|TRBV7-2
CASSSGSQANYGYTF
TGTGCCAGCAGCTCCGGATCCCAAGCTAACTATGGCTACACCTTC
>TRBJ2-3|TRBD2|NA|TRBV20-1
CSATSRSTDTQYF
TGCAGCGCGACTAGCAGAAGCACAGATACGCAGTATTTT
>TRBJ2-2|NA|few|TRBV20-1
CSARVRGNTGELFF
TGCAGTGCTAGAGTTCGGGGAAACACCGGGGAGCTGTTTTTT
>TRBJ2-2|TRBD2|few|TRBV14
CASRRAGPSTGELFF
TGTGCCAGCAGGAGAGCGGGGCCGAGCACCGGGGAGCTGTTTTTT
>TRBJ1-3|NA|many|TRBV11-2
CASSLARGRNTIYF
TGTGCCAGCAGCTTAGCCAGGGGAAGAAACACCATATATTTT
>TRBJ2-1|NA|NA|TRBV28
CASSYGYNEQFF
TGTGCCAGCAGTTACGGATACAATGAGCAGTTCTTC
>TRBJ1-4|NA|few|TRBV7-8
CASSLDGLNGEKLFF
TGTGCCAGCAGCTTAGACGGCCTAAATGGTGAAAAACTGTTTTTT
>TRBJ2-1|NA|many|TRBV7-9
CASSRSLGSGNYNEQFF
TGTGCCAGCAGCCGGAGCTTAGGAAGTGGAAATTACAATGAGCAGTTCTTC
>TRBJ1-5|NA|few|TRBV6-1
CASSENIIEAQPQHF
TGTGCCAGCAGTGAAAACATAATAGAGGCGCAGCCCCAGCATTTT
>TRBJ2-7|NA|once|TRBV3-1
CASSQGVTAQYF
TGTGCCAGCAGCCAAGGTGTGACGGCGCAGTACTTC
>TRBJ2-1|TRBD2|NA|TRBV11-2
CASSRDLAGDDNEQFF
TGTGCCAGCAGCCGGGACCTAGCGGGAGACGACAATGAGCAGTTCTTC